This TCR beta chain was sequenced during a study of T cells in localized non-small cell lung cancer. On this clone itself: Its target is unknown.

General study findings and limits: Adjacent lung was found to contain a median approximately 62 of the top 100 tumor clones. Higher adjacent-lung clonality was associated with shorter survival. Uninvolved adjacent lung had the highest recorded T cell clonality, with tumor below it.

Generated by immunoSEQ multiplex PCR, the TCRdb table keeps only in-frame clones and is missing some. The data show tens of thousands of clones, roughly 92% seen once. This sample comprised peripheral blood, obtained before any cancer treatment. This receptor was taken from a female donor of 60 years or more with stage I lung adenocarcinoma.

In nucleotides, the CDR3 is TGTGCCAGCAGTTACTCATGGGGGTCTCACTATGGCTACACCTTC. Encoded protein: CASSYSWGSHYGYTF. V usage is TRBV6-5 and J usage is TRBJ1-2; TRBD1 might be the D (5 bases). Between the trimmed V and J ends, which lost 0 bases and 3 bases, there was a span of 11 bases. This CDR3 comprises 15 residues. CDR1 MNHEY and CDR2 SVGAGI come from the germline V gene.